The present T cell receptor (beta chain) was sequenced within a study of shared clonotypes between healthy human individuals. The table came from immunoSEQ multiplex PCR; TCRdb's copy has only in-frame clones and leaves some out. The table shows hundreds of thousands of clones, with around 79% occurring only once. V gave up 4 bases and J gave up 0 bases, with 16 bases separating them. Looked up from germline, CDR1 is SEHNR and CDR2 is FQNEAQ (reference sequence). The CDR3 is made up of 17 amino acids. Findings and limits, study-wide: The study found lower generation probabilities in non-shared clonotypes than in those shared by all four donors.

A note on this clone: As yet, its antigen is unknown.

This clonotype originated in a man under 40 in good health. The sample comprised memory CD4+ T cells sorted from blood. Specified subset: CD45RA-negative fraction. The chain couples TRBV7-9 to TRBJ2-1; D uncertain. CDR3: CASSSLGKPSSYNEQFF. CDR3 DNA sequence: TGTGCCAGCAGCTCTTTGGGGAAACCCAGCTCCTACAATGAGCAGTTCTTC.